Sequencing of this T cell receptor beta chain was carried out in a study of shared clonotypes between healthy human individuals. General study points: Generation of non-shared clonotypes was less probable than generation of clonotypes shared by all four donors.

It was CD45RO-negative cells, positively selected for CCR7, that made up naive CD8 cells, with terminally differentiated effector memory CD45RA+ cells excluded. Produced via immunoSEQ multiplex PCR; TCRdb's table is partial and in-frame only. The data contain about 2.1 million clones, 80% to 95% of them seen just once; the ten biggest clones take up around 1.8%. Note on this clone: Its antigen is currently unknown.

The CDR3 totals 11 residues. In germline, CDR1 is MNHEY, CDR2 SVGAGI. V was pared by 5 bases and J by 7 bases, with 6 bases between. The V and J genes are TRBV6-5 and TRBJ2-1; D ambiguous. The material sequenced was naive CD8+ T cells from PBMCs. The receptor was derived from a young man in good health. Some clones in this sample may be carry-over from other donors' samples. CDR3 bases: TGTGCCAGCAGTGGCTGGAATGAGCAGTTCTTC. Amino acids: CASSGWNEQFF.